The clone carrying this T cell receptor beta chain was picked up many times. TCRdb analysed the 5' RACE reads with MiXCR anew, one entry per CDR3 protein. The data contain 35,000 to 50,000 distinct CDR3 sequences, about 6% of them seen just once; the ten biggest clones take up around 7.7%. This specimen belongs to a study of early T cells in non-severe SARS-CoV-2 infection. CDR1 is SNHLY and CDR2 is FYNNEI in the germline V gene. This CDR3 contains 13 residues. Trimming removed 3 bases from V and 8 bases from J, with 11 bases in between. Here the sequenced sample was whole blood, taken at baseline. The receptor was isolated from an adult who was a healthcare worker with PCR-confirmed SARS-CoV-2 infection or an uninfected control (not recorded which). V is TRBV2 and J is TRBJ2-1, with D possibly being TRBD1 or TRBD2 (5 bases each). The CDR3 here is CASSDGVGDEQFF. The CDR3 nucleotides read TGTGCCAGCAGTGATGGGGTGGGGGATGAGCAGTTCTTC. The full variable domain, with the rest looked up from reference TRBV2 and TRBJ2-1, is EPEVTQTPSHQVTQMGQEVILRCVPISNHLYFYWYRQILGQKVEFLVSFYNNEISEKSEIFDDQFSVERPDGSNFTLKIRSTKLEDSAMYFCASSDGVGDEQFFGPGTRLTVL.